The text below deals with one TCR beta chain. The antigen is not known. This record belongs to a study of T cell responses to AZD1222 COVID-19 vaccine. Some clones are missing from TCRdb's copy, which holds only in-frame ones; the method was immunoSEQ multiplex PCR. The repertoire holds about 45,000 clones, with 70% to 90% as singletons. General observations from the study: Close to half of all spike-specific TCRs reportedly target regions of the variants that are unmutated.

V was pared by 5 bases and J by 2 bases, with 10 bases between. Germline assignment: CDR1 MNHEY and CDR2 SVGEGT. There are 14 residues in the CDR3. This receptor was identified in an adult who received the AZD1222 COVID-19 vaccine. The J gene is TRBJ1-5, the V gene TRBV6-2 or TRBV6-3, with D possibly TRBD1 on 6 matching bases. Source: peripheral blood, taken 28 days after the second AZD1222 dose. The CDR3 protein is CASSSPGGNQPQHF. The CDR3 DNA sequence: TGTGCCAGCAGTAGCCCAGGGGGCAATCAGCCCCAGCATTTT.